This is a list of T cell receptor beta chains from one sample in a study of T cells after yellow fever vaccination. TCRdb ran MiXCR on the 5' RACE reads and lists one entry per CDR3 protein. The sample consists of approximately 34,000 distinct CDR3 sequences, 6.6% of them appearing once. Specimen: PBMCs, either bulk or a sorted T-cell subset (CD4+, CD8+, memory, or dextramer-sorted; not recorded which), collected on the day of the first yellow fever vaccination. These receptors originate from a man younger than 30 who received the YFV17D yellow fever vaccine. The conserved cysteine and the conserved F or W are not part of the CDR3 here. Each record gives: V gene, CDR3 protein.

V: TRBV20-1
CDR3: SARENRGSPDTQY

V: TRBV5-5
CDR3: ASRLTGLNTEAF

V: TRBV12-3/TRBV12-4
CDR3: ASSSPHIDGSYEQY

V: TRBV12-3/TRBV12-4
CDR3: ASSPLPGALLYGYT

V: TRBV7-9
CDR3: ASSLRGQGDGYT

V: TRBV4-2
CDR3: ASSPTERGTPTGANVLT

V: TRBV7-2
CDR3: ASSLEGGGAGYEQY

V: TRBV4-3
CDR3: ASSPTVAGGYT

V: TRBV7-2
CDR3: ASSLDVSSYNEQF

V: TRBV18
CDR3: ASSPKGDGTGELF

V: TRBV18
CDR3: ASSPGQWGFT

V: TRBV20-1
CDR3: SATPGQGISSTDTQY

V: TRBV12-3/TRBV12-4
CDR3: ASSLDYNSPLH

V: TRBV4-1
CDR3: ASSLSTPRQARDEKLF

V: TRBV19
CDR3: ASSISSSSYEQY

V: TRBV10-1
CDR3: ASSESARTVNTEAF

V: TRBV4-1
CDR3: ASSQVRTGYGYT

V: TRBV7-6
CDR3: ASSSQGLGNTIY

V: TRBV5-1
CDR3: ASSSATSDGAGYT

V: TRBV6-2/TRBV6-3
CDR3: ASSEGIETQY

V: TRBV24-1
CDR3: ATSAGQGIVDQH

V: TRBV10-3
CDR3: AISDSNGEAF

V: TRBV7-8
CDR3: ASSAQGTDTQY

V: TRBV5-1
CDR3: ASSTTGLSSYEQY

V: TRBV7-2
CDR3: ASSLFAPKDTEAF

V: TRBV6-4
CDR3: ASSDSQGATDTQY

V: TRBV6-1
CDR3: ASSEQTGNTIY

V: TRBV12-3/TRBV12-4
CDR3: ASGVRGNQPQH

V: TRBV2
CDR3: ASSALAWTADYSNQPQH

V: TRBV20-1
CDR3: SARRGTGGQTQY

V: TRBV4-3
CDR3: ASSQLGLAGAEQF

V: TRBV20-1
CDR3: SARVGQGGEKLF

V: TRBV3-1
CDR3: ASSPRGRRAF

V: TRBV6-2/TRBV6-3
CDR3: ASSYSSFGQGKFEAF

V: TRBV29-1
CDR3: SVEMGASGIQY

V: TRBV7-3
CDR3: ASSLQGSMNTEAF

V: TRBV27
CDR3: ASSLLGQGEF

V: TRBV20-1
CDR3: SAALAGGGAATQY

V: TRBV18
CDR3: ASSLRTAPDTQY

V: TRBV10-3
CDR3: AISESDVSTDTQY

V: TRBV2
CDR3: ASRNLGADTQY

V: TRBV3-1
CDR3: ASSQDLLDKGIGGNTEAF

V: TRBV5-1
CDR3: ASSLDRVASPLH

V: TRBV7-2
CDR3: ASSFGIGDRTYEQY

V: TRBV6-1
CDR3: ASLEKKAF

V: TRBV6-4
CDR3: ASILSGGYNEQF

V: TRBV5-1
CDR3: ASSSGQGQASTEAF

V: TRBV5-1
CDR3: ASSLQGVEGHEQY

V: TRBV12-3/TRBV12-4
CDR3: ASSWGEEAYGYT

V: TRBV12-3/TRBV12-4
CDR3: ASSLGFGTASSPLH